The text below deals with one T cell receptor beta chain. These data are taken from a study of technical replicates of blood from several donors. There are 17 residues in the CDR3. The trim removed 4 bases at V and 1 base at J, leaving 8 bases unmatched. Germline V gives CDR1 SNHLY, CDR2 FYNNEI. The table came from immunoSEQ multiplex PCR; TCRdb's copy has only in-frame clones and leaves some out. The sample records about 93,000 clones, roughly 96% being singletons. The sequence derives from a human donor in good health. The sample consisted of T cells isolated from PBMCs. This chain connects TRBV2 to TRBJ2-1, with 9 positions matching TRBD2. CDR3 sequence (DNA): TGTGCCAGCAGTGGGCAGAGCGGGGGGCGATCCTACAATGAGCAGTTCTTC. It yields the protein CASSGQSGGRSYNEQFF. Complete variable domain (other parts from reference TRBV2 and TRBJ2-1): EPEVTQTPSHQVTQMGQEVILRCVPISNHLYFYWYRQILGQKVEFLVSFYNNEISEKSEIFDDQFSVERPDGSNFTLKIRSTKLEDSAMYFCASSGQSGGRSYNEQFFGPGTRLTVL.